This T cell receptor beta chain stems from a study of tumor and adjacent non-tumor tissue in lung cancer. Study in general: There were 11 to 13 adenocarcinoma, a couple of squamous cell carcinoma and 1 small cell lung cancer cases. Stage I to III disease affected ten to eleven men and 5 women aged roughly 31 to 76. Each sample yielded about 4.17 million productive TCRbeta reads on average.

This sample's RNA came from whole unsorted tissue. Distant lung tissue was collected more than 3 cm away from the tumor edge. Chemotherapy-naive patients with new lung cancer underwent thoracic surgery in China, August–late 2014. A modified ARM-PCR protocol with three rounds of nested PCR amplified TCRbeta. TCRdb redid the calling of the multiplex PCR reads with MiXCR, one entry per CDR3 protein. The table has more than 60,000 distinct CDR3 sequences, around 82% seen once. A word on this clonotype: The junction shows a germline mismatch at one end, possibly a read error.

The CDR3 runs 17 residues. Germline V lookup: CDR1 SGHNT, CDR2 YYREEE (reference sequence). The chain has TRBV5-4 and TRBJ2-4; the match to TRBD2 covers 13 bases. The source is a man aged 60 to 75 with non-small cell lung cancer. Material: distant non-tumor lung tissue. CDR3 amino acids: CASSLGTSGGAKNVQYF. For the CDR3, the DNA is TGTGCCAGCAGCTTGGGGACTAGCGGGGGAGCCAAAAACGTTCAGTACTTC.